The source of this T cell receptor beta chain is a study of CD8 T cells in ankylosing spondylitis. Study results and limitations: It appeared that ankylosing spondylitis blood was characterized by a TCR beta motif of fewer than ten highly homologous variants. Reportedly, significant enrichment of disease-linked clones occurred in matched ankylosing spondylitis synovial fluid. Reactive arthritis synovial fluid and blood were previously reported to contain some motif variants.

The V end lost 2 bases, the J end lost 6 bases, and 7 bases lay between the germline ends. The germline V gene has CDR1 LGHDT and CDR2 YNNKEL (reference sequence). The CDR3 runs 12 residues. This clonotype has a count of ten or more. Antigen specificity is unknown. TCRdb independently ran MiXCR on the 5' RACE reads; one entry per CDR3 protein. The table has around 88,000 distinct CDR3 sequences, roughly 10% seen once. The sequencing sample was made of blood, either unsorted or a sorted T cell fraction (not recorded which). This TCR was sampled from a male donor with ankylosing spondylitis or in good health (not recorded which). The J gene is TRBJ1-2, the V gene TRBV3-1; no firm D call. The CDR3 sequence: CASSQRSNGYTF. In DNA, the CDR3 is TGTGCCAGCAGCCAAAGGTCTAATGGCTACACCTTC.